This TCR beta chain was obtained from a study of shared clonotypes between healthy human individuals. Profiling relied on immunoSEQ multiplex PCR, and the TCRdb table lists in-frame clones only, not all of them. This table has a few hundred thousand clones, 97% appearing once. Trimming at V came to 9 bases and at J to 7 bases, leaving 13 bases not matched to a gene. Germline V gives CDR1 SEHNR, CDR2 FQNEAQ (reference sequence). The CDR3 runs 14 residues. The chain employs TRBV7-9 and TRBJ1-2; 8 bases are shared with TRBD1. The receptor's source is a woman in her 30s in good health. The specimen sequenced was naive CD4+ T cells sorted from blood. The subset is: CD45RA+ positively selected. The CDR3 DNA reads as TGTGCCAGTTCCTGGACAGGGATTGAAGGTGGCTACACCTTC. Its translation is CASSWTGIEGGYTF.